This is a list of T cell receptor beta chains from one sample in a study of vaccination and CD4 T cells after COVID-19. TCRdb itself ran the PCR reads through MiXCR, one entry per CDR3 protein. This table holds under 30,000 distinct CDR3 sequences, 40% to 50% found once. No cognate antigen is known for these TCRs. The input for sequencing was CD4+ T cells from blood, cultured in vitro, taken before SARS-CoV-2 vaccination. These receptors came from a human donor who received a COVID-19 vaccine. Each CDR3 is given with its conserved first and last residue. A D gene is named only where the DNA matches it firmly. Expanded clones are given a class, and other clones once, few, many or no size at all.

size: NA
J: TRBJ2-7
V: TRBV7-9
D: NA
CDR3: CASSLAGGDYEQYF
DNA: TGTGCCAGCAGCTTAGCGGGGGGCGACTACGAGCAGTACTTC

size: NA
J: TRBJ1-5
V: TRBV19
D: NA
CDR3: CASNPRALVDWSQPQHF
DNA: TGTGCCAGTAACCCCCGGGCCCTAGTAGATTGGAGTCAGCCCCAGCATTTT

size: medium-sized
J: TRBJ1-6
V: TRBV20-1
D: NA
CDR3: CSARDPRVQFSPLHF
DNA: TGCAGTGCTAGAGATCCGAGGGTCCAGTTTTCACCCCTCCACTTT

size: NA
J: TRBJ1-3
V: TRBV15
D: TRBD1
CDR3: CATRAQGAGNTIYF
DNA: TGTGCCACCCGAGCTCAGGGGGCTGGAAACACCATATATTTT

size: NA
J: TRBJ2-2
V: TRBV5-3
D: NA
CDR3: CASSLVRGGTGELFF
DNA: TGTGCCAGCAGCTTGGTCAGGGGAGGCACCGGGGAGCTGTTTTTT

size: few
J: TRBJ2-7
V: TRBV19
D: NA
CDR3: CASSIRDAGSSYEQYF
DNA: TGTGCCAGTAGTATACGGGACGCAGGGAGCTCCTACGAGCAGTACTTC

size: few
J: TRBJ1-2
V: TRBV19
D: NA
CDR3: CASNSDGEYGYTF
DNA: TGTGCCAGTAACTCTGACGGGGAGTATGGCTACACCTTC

size: NA
J: TRBJ2-3
V: TRBV12-3/TRBV12-4
D: TRBD2
CDR3: CASSRLAGDSLDTQYF
DNA: TGTGCCAGCAGTCGACTAGCGGGGGATTCATTAGATACGCAGTATTTT

size: few
J: TRBJ1-4
V: TRBV21-1
D: NA
CDR3: CASSSDRGRGEKLFF
DNA: TGTGCCAGCAGCTCCGACAGGGGGCGCGGTGAAAAACTGTTTTTT

size: NA
J: TRBJ1-3
V: TRBV12-3/TRBV12-4
D: NA
CDR3: CASSLRRNTIHF
DNA: TGTGCCAGCAGTTTGAGGAGAAACACCATACATTTT

size: NA
J: TRBJ2-1
V: TRBV18
D: NA
CDR3: CASSQSFGTNNEQFF
DNA: TGTGCCAGCTCACAGAGTTTCGGGACAAACAATGAGCAGTTCTTC

size: few
J: TRBJ1-5
V: TRBV20-1
D: TRBD1
CDR3: CSAPGTDYSNQPQHF
DNA: TGCAGTGCTCCCGGGACAGATTATAGCAATCAGCCCCAGCATTTT

size: NA
J: TRBJ2-1
V: TRBV5-4
D: TRBD2
CDR3: CASSLDTSGSSSYNEQFF
DNA: TGTGCCAGCAGCTTGGATACTAGCGGGTCGAGCTCCTACAATGAGCAGTTCTTC

size: NA
J: TRBJ1-5
V: TRBV12-3/TRBV12-4
D: NA
CDR3: CASSFSTPRNQPQHF
DNA: TGTGCCAGCAGTTTTAGTACACCTCGAAATCAGCCCCAGCATTTT

size: NA
J: TRBJ2-7
V: TRBV12-3/TRBV12-4
D: NA
CDR3: CASSPGQGLYEQYF
DNA: TGTGCCAGCAGCCCCGGGCAGGGGCTCTACGAGCAGTACTTC